This record concerns one T cell receptor beta chain sequence. Its antigen is unknown. The sample is drawn from a study of siplizumab effects on memory and regulatory T cells. Overall study: Siplizumab at 1 ug/mL was tested against drug-free controls in paired reactions.

Findings and caveats of the study: The study found that siplizumab significantly reduced alloreactive sequences traceable to unstimulated CD4+ memory cells. No more than a minor fraction of alloreactive clones could be traced back to unstimulated subsets.

The table came from immunoSEQ multiplex PCR; TCRdb's copy has only in-frame clones and leaves some out. The sample yields about 14,000 clones, about 49% seen once. The CDR3 is 13 residues long. Germline CDR1 reads SGHTA; CDR2 reads FQGNSA. The V end was cut by 1 base, the J end by 8 bases, with 11 bases between. The mixed lymphocyte reaction cells were cocultured at 37°C for less than seven days. The receptor was isolated from a human donor in good health; the cells came from an allogeneic mixed lymphocyte reaction. The sequencing sample was made of CFSE-low (dividing) CD4+ T cells sorted from an allogeneic mixed lymphocyte reaction. The chain links TRBV7-2 to TRBJ1-2; D is ambiguous. The CDR3: CASSLVWSLGYTF. The CDR3 DNA is TGTGCCAGCAGCTTAGTTTGGAGTCTGGGCTACACCTTC.